This TCR beta chain derives from a study of cytotoxic CD8 clonotypes in ibrutinib-treated CLL. The assay was immunoSEQ multiplex PCR, and TCRdb's table has in-frame clones only and misses some. Of fewer than 100,000 clones listed, around 79% were seen once; the top ten hold approximately 5%. V was pared by 0 bases and J by 2 bases, with 12 bases between. Germline V CDR1 and CDR2: SQVTM, ANQGSEA. This CDR3 comprises 15 residues. Sample: PBMCs, taken after 12 months of ibrutinib treatment. V and J are TRBV29-1 and TRBJ2-3, with no clear D. The receptor was isolated from a human donor with chronic lymphocytic leukemia. CDR3 protein: CSVEDPTFPTDTQYF. The CDR3 DNA reads TGCAGCGTTGAAGACCCGACTTTCCCCACAGATACGCAGTATTTT.